A single sample is the source of the 28 T cell receptor beta chains below, sequenced in a study of esophageal squamous cell carcinoma under preoperative chemotherapy. TCRdb re-derived calls from the PCR reads in MiXCR, one entry per CDR3 protein. The table lists some 16,000 distinct CDR3 sequences, roughly 66% of them singletons. Time point of the sample: before preoperative PTX-NDP chemotherapy. This material was acquired from a patient given preoperative chemotherapy. The receptors here all came from a human donor with esophageal squamous cell carcinoma. The donor label of this sample is uncertain.

Comments on this clonotype: A junction boundary mismatches the germline segment, possibly from a read error. The J gene is TRBJ2-3, the V gene TRBV12-3 or TRBV12-4; 9 bases are shared with TRBD2. The CDR3 runs 16 residues. CDR3 residues: CASSTTGGGATDTQYF. The CDR3 DNA follows: TGTGCCAGCAGTACTACGGGCGGGGGGGCCACAGATACGCAGTATTTC.

The chain has TRBV6-1 and TRBJ2-3, with D perhaps assigned TRBD1 or TRBD2 (5 bases each). The CDR3 runs 16 residues. V shed 6 bases and J shed 9 bases, with 25 bases lying between them. CDR1 MNHNS and CDR2 SASEGT come from the germline V gene. CDR3 coding DNA: TGTGCCAGCAGACCCTCGGGGCGGAGTGCCAAAAACACGCAGTATTTT. This sequence encodes CASRPSGRSAKNTQYF.

This chain uses TRBV5-1 with TRBJ2-3; no reliable D call. CDR3 length: 17 residues. The germline gives CDR1 SGHRS, CDR2 YFSETQ. Trimming took 0 bases from V and 1 from J, leaving 15 bases between them. DNA for the CDR3: TGCGCCAGCAGCTTGGCCACCCATCTCAGACGCACAGATACGCAGTATTTT. This sequence encodes CASSLATHLRRTDTQYF.

The CDR3 DNA reads TGTGCCAGCAGTTACCCAAGGGAAGGGGAACTTGGCGGGAGTTCCCAAGAGACCCAGTACTTC. Its translation: CASSYPREGELGGSSQETQYF. The chain uses TRBV6-5 and TRBJ2-1, with 7 bases lining up with TRBD2. TRBJ2-5 explains the end of the DNA better; the J call may be wrong. Germline assignment: CDR1 MNHEY and CDR2 SVGAGI. This CDR3 is built from 21 residues.

This clonotype has at least ten counts. J is TRBJ2-5 and V is TRBV6-1; D ambiguous. Germline-derived CDR1 and CDR2 are MNHNS and SASEGT. The CDR3 extends over 13 amino acids. The germline V and J ends were trimmed by 7 bases and 5 bases, with 14 bases remaining between them. CDR3 sequence reads: CASTLDPRETQYF. The CDR3 DNA reads TGTGCCAGCACTCTAGACCCTCGGGAGACCCAGTACTTC.

This clonotype is medium-sized by share. The chain uses TRBV6-5 and TRBJ2-7, with D possibly called TRBD1 or TRBD2 (6 bases each). V lost 1 base and J 2 bases, leaving 12 bases between the germline ends. The CDR3 loop spans 15 amino acids. The germline gives CDR1 MNHEY, CDR2 SVGAGI. The CDR3 DNA reads as TGTGCCAGCAGTTACTGGGGGGCTCAGCCCTACGAGCAGTACTTC. Translation: CASSYWGAQPYEQYF.

This clonotype came up once. In this CDR3 the conserved last residue, phenylalanine or tryptophan, is missing, so a read error is likely. The limits of the CDR3 on the DNA are not certain, so only TCRdb's listed CDR3 is given. The chain joins TRBV7-2 to TRBJ1-1. Looked up from germline, CDR1 is SGHTA and CDR2 is FQGNSA. Termini included, the CDR3 measures 17 amino acids. This chain's CDR3 is CASSPTSGRGNEQYFGQ.

The V call is TRBV6-1, the J call TRBJ2-4; D possibly uses TRBD1 or TRBD2 (5 bases each). CDR1 and CDR2 from the germline V gene are MNHNS and SASEGT. V lost 7 bases and J lost 13, with 14 bases in between. This CDR3 is 11 amino acids long. CDR3 sequence reads: CASNSQGTQYF. The CDR3, as DNA: TGTGCCAGCAACTCCCAAGGGACGCAGTACTTC.

This chain connects TRBV6-1 to TRBJ2-7, with D unresolved. Germline values: CDR1 MNHNS, CDR2 SASEGT. The ends were cut back, 2 bases at V and 10 bases at J, with 15 bases in the middle. The CDR3 length is 13 residues. The CDR3 is CASSEQQRLTQYF. The CDR3 DNA reads as TGTGCCAGCAGTGAACAACAAAGGCTAACCCAGTACTTC.

This clonotype appeared many times. The chain combines TRBV6-4 with TRBJ2-2; possibly TRBD2 for D (5 bases). The CDR3 consists of 14 residues. With 6 bases removed from V and 5 bases from J, the gap between germline ends came to 13 bases. Germline-derived CDR1 and CDR2 are MRHNA and SNTAGT. The CDR3 bases are TGTGCCAGCAGCGACCGTCCGGGAACCGGGGAGCTGTTTTTT. This encodes CASSDRPGTGELFF.

As for this clonotype: One end of the junction varies from germline; a read error may be responsible. The chain uses TRBV7-6 and TRBJ2-2; tentative D call: TRBD2 (6 bases). Looked up from germline, CDR1 is SGHVS and CDR2 is FNYEAQ. CDR3 length: 15 residues. The CDR3 DNA reads TGTGCCCGGGGCCTGGAGGGTGTGAGCACCGGGGCGCTGTATTTT. This translates into CARGLEGVSTGALYF.

As to this clonotype: Its ends do not fully match the called genes, so a read error is possible. For the CDR3, the DNA is TGTGCCAGCGGGGGCCTAGGGGGGAGTGGCCAAGAGACCCAGTATTTC. Translated, it gives CASGGLGGSGQETQYF. The chain combines TRBV6-1 with TRBJ2-5; D is tentatively TRBD1 or TRBD2 (6 bases each). The CDR3 has 16 residues. The germline V gene has CDR1 MNHNS and CDR2 SASEGT.

Remarks on this clonotype: A junction boundary mismatches the germline segment, possibly from a read error. The chain employs TRBV6-8 and TRBJ2-4; the D call may be TRBD1 or TRBD2 (5 bases each). Germline assignment: CDR1 MNHGY and CDR2 SAAAGT. There are 16 residues in the CDR3. The CDR3 sequence is CPSSAPGLRATDTQYF. Here the CDR3 DNA reads TGTCCCAGCAGCGCCCCGGGGCTGAGAGCCACAGATACGCAGTACTTC.

A note on this clonotype: An end of the junction does not agree with germline; a read error may underlie this. This rearrangement joins TRBV6-1 to TRBJ2-6; 8 nucleotides match TRBD2. The CDR3 totals 15 residues. The germline CDR1 and CDR2 sequences are MNHNS and SASEGT. CDR3 residues: CGGGPGGAGVETQYF. The CDR3 nucleotides read TGTGGCGGGGGGCCTGGGGGAGCGGGCGTTGAGACCCAGTATTTC.

The chain combines TRBV6-1 with TRBJ2-7, with 9 bases lining up with TRBD2. Germline CDR1 reads MNHNS; CDR2 reads SASEGT. There are 14 residues in the CDR3. Losses at the gene ends were 5 bases for V and 4 bases for J; bases not matched to a gene: 6. CDR3 sequence (DNA): TGTGCCAGCAGTCGTAGCGGGAGTAGGTACGAGCAGTACTTC. It encodes CASSRSGSRYEQYF.

The J gene is TRBJ2-4, the V gene TRBV7-2; 10 positions match TRBD2. The closer fit of TRBJ2-5 to the DNA end suggests the J call may be wrong. The CDR3 sequence is 16 residues long. Germline V gene data show CDR1 as SGHTA and CDR2 as FQGNSA. Here the CDR3 DNA reads TGTGCCAGCAGTTTCGGACTAGCGGCGGGCGGCGAGACCCAGTACTTC. Translation: CASSFGLAAGGETQYF.

This chain connects TRBV6-1 to TRBJ2-1; 9 bases are shared with TRBD1. With 4 bases clipped from V and 10 bases from J, the junction kept 11 bases outside the gene matches. The germline gives CDR1 MNHNS, CDR2 SASEGT. This CDR3 has 15 residues. The CDR3 here is CASSGTGTGLYEQFF. For the CDR3, the DNA is TGTGCCAGCAGTGGAACCGGGACAGGGTTATACGAGCAGTTCTTC.

This chain links TRBV11-3 with TRBJ2-1; D is unresolved. The assigned J gene may be wrong: the sequence end matches TRBJ2-5 better. The CDR3 is 12 amino acids. From germline, CDR1 is SGHNT and CDR2 YENEEA. CDR3 DNA sequence: TGTGCCAGCAGCTTAAACCGAGAGACCCAGTACTTC. It translates to CASSLNRETQYF.

This clonotype occurred many times. This chain links TRBV6-5 with TRBJ2-1, with 12 positions matching TRBD1. This CDR3 is built from 17 residues. The trim removed 1 base at V and 6 bases at J, leaving 7 bases unmatched. Germline assignment: CDR1 MNHEY and CDR2 SVGAGI. The CDR3 nucleotides are TGTGCCAGCAGTTACTTCCCGGGACAGGGGGCTGGCAATGAGCAGTTCTTC. Translation gives CASSYFPGQGAGNEQFF.

A few counts support this clonotype. This rearrangement joins TRBV6-1 to TRBJ2-1, with a weak D call TRBD1 (7 bases). Trimming shortened V by 10 bases and J by 8 bases, and 15 bases separated the two germline ends. The CDR3 is 12 residues long. CDR1 and CDR2 (germline): MNHNS, SASEGT. CDR3 in amino acids: CATQGGEDEQFF. The CDR3 DNA follows: TGTGCCACCCAGGGGGGAGAGGATGAGCAGTTCTTC.

This chain links TRBV7-6 with TRBJ2-1; no firm D call. The J call may be wrong; the DNA end is better matched by TRBJ2-7. Germline V gene lookup returns CDR1 SGHVS and CDR2 FNYEAQ. The CDR3 covers 16 residues. The CDR3 DNA follows: TGTGCCAGCAGCTTAGCGTTAGGCGGCCGTCCCTACGAGCAGTACTTC. It encodes CASSLALGGRPYEQYF.

The chain combines TRBV12-3 or TRBV12-4 with TRBJ2-1; TRBD1 might be the D (6 bases). The J call may not be correct, given that the DNA end is closer to TRBJ2-7. The CDR3 loop spans 12 amino acids. Here the CDR3 DNA reads TGTGCCAGCAGTTTAGAGGGGGTTGAGCAGTACTTC. Translating it yields CASSLEGVEQYF.

As for this clonotype: A read error may produce the germline difference seen at one junction end. The V and J genes are TRBV6-1 and TRBJ2-4; 8 nucleotides align to TRBD2. Germline values: CDR1 MNHNS, CDR2 SASEGT. This CDR3 region has 14 residues. CDR3 sequence: CASARRGAKNMQYF. The CDR3 DNA reads as TGTGCCAGCGCTAGGCGGGGGGCCAAAAACATGCAGTACTTC.

This clonotype came up many times. The chain combines TRBV6-4 with TRBJ1-1; D call uncertain. CDR3 length equals 13 residues. Trimming shortened V by 4 bases and J by 5 bases, and 11 bases separated the two germline ends. Germline V CDR1 and CDR2: MRHNA, SNTAGT. The CDR3 nucleotides are TGTGCCAGCAGTGTTTCCCAGCAGACTGAAGCTTTCTTT. Residues: CASSVSQQTEAFF.

DNA of the CDR3: TGTGCCAGCAGTTACTCCGGACAGGGAGGAAACACCATATATTTT. It translates to CASSYSGQGGNTIYF. The chain has TRBV6-5 and TRBJ1-3; 8 nucleotides agree with TRBD1. J lost 4 bases, V lost 0 bases, and 2 bases had no gene match. The CDR3 sequence is 15 residues long. Germline V CDR1 and CDR2: MNHEY, SVGAGI.

The chain links TRBV6-1 to TRBJ2-3, with 7 bases identical to TRBD2. Germline V gene sequence: CDR1 MNHNS, CDR2 SASEGT. The V and J ends lost 9 bases and 9 bases, in that order; junction bases with no gene match: 18. The CDR3 consists of 15 residues. CDR3 coding DNA: TGTGCCAGGGGTCCTAGGGGCGGGGGAGTTGAGACGCAGTATTTT. Translated: CARGPRGGGVETQYF.

J is TRBJ2-2 and V is TRBV12-3 or TRBV12-4; D is possibly TRBD2 (5 bases). The end of the DNA aligns better with TRBJ2-3, so the J call may be wrong. The CDR3 sequence is 13 residues long. The CDR3 loop reads CASSSARPGEQYF. For the CDR3, the DNA is TGTGCCAGCAGTTCCGCCCGGCCCGGGGAGCAGTATTTT.

For this clonotype: The junction shows a germline mismatch at one end, possibly a read error. The chain is built from TRBV10-1 and TRBJ2-3; 9 nucleotides agree with TRBD2. The CDR3 sequence is 12 residues long. In germline, CDR1 is WNHNN, CDR2 SYGVQD (reference sequence). In nucleotides, the CDR3 is TGCGCCAGGGCGGGAGGGAAAAATACGCAGTATTTC. It translates to CARAGGKNTQYF.